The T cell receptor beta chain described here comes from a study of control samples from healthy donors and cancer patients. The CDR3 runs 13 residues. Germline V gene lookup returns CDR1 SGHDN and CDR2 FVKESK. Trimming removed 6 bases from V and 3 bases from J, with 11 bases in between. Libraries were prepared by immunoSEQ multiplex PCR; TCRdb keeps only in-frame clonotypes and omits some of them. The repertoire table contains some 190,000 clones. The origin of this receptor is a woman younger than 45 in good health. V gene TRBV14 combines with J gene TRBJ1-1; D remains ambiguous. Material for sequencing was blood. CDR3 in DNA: TGTGCCAGCAGAAAAAATGTGTACACTGAAGCTTTCTTT. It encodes CASRKNVYTEAFF.